This is a list of T cell receptor beta chains from one sample in a study of blood T cells in healthy people across ages. TCRdb itself ran the 5' RACE reads through MiXCR, one entry per CDR3 protein. The sample has over 600,000 distinct CDR3 sequences, over 20% seen once. Material for sequencing was blood. These receptor sequences come from a man between 65 and 85 years old in good health. Each CDR3 is given with its conserved first and last residue. A D gene is named only where the DNA matches it firmly. Size tells how often a clone was seen (once, few, many) or the class of an expanded clone, and some rows leave it out.

V: TRBV5-5; J: TRBJ2-2; size: few; D: -; DNA: TGTGCCAGCAGACTCGCCGGGACGCTAAACACCGGGGAGCTGTTTTTT; CDR3: CASRLAGTLNTGELFF
V: TRBV2; J: TRBJ2-4; size: many; D: -; DNA: TGTGCCAGCACTCTGGGGACGTCAAACATTCAGTACTTC; CDR3: CASTLGTSNIQYF
V: TRBV5-1; J: TRBJ2-5; size: few; D: TRBD1; DNA: TGCGCCAGCAGCCAGGACAGGGGTCAAGGAGAGACCCAGTACTTC; CDR3: CASSQDRGQGETQYF
V: TRBV2; J: TRBJ2-5; size: few; D: -; DNA: TGTGCCAGCAGTGAAAGGCGGACGGGGGAGACCCAGTACTTC; CDR3: CASSERRTGETQYF
V: TRBV20-1; J: TRBJ2-3; size: -; D: -; DNA: TGCAGTGCGGCTGGACATTCCACAGATACGCAGTATTTT; CDR3: CSAAGHSTDTQYF
V: TRBV6-5; J: TRBJ2-3; size: -; D: -; DNA: TGTGCCAGCAGTGACATCACAGATACGCAGTATTTT; CDR3: CASSDITDTQYF
V: TRBV20-1; J: TRBJ2-2; size: -; D: -; DNA: TGCAGTGCCTACATTGGAAGCGGGAACACCGGGGAGCTGTTTTTT; CDR3: CSAYIGSGNTGELFF
V: TRBV7-9; J: TRBJ2-2; size: few; D: -; DNA: TGTGCCAGCAGCATAGGGGAGCTGTTTTTT; CDR3: CASSIGELFF
V: TRBV10-2; J: TRBJ2-1; size: many; D: -; DNA: TGCGCCAGCAGTGAAGCGGTTGGATCCGATGAGCAGTTCTTC; CDR3: CASSEAVGSDEQFF
V: TRBV20-1; J: TRBJ2-3; size: -; D: -; DNA: TGCAGTGCTAGATCCCGACTAGGTGTTACGGATACGCAGTATTTT; CDR3: CSARSRLGVTDTQYF
V: TRBV20-1; J: TRBJ2-1; size: few; D: TRBD1; DNA: TGCAGTGCCCCATCGGGGACAGGCTCCTACAATGAGCAGTTCTTC; CDR3: CSAPSGTGSYNEQFF
V: TRBV7-2; J: TRBJ2-7; size: once; D: TRBD2; DNA: TGTGCCAGCAGCGGGTCGGTTTTCGGGACTAGGACCTACGAGCAGTACTTC; CDR3: CASSGSVFGTRTYEQYF
V: TRBV3-1; J: TRBJ2-5; size: -; D: -; DNA: TGTGCCAGCAGCCAAGCCTACTCCCTGGGGACCCAGTACTTC; CDR3: CASSQAYSLGTQYF
V: TRBV5-1; J: TRBJ2-5; size: many; D: TRBD2; DNA: TGCGCCAGCAGCGACATAGCGGGAGCGAACCAAGAGACCCAGTACTTC; CDR3: CASSDIAGANQETQYF
V: TRBV5-1; J: TRBJ2-2; size: -; D: -; DNA: TGCGCCAGCAGCTTGGCCGTGGTCGGCAGGGAGCTGTTTTTT; CDR3: CASSLAVVGRELFF
V: TRBV14; J: TRBJ1-4; size: few; D: -; DNA: TGTGCCAGCAGCCAGCATCAGGGGATAGAGGAAAAACTGTTTTTT; CDR3: CASSQHQGIEEKLFF
V: TRBV6-1; J: TRBJ2-1; size: -; D: TRBD1; DNA: TGTGCCAGCAGTGAATGGGGACAGGGAATGTTCTTC; CDR3: CASSEWGQGMFF
V: TRBV2; J: TRBJ2-7; size: few; D: -; DNA: TGTGCCAGCAGTGAATCCCGAACTGAAAACGAGCAGTACTTC; CDR3: CASSESRTENEQYF
V: TRBV4-3; J: TRBJ2-4; size: -; D: -; DNA: TGCGCCAGCAGCCAAGATTTGTTAGTGGGTGCCAAAAACATTCAGTACTTC; CDR3: CASSQDLLVGAKNIQYF
V: TRBV12-3/TRBV12-4; J: TRBJ2-7; size: few; D: TRBD2; DNA: TGTGCCAGCAGTTTAGTAGCGGGAGGCGGTGAGCAGTACTTC; CDR3: CASSLVAGGGEQYF
V: TRBV20-1; J: TRBJ2-1; size: -; D: TRBD2; DNA: TGCAGTGCTAGAGATATGCAGCGGGAGATATGGCAGAATTACAATGAGCAGTTCTTC; CDR3: CSARDMQREIWQNYNEQFF
V: TRBV5-1; J: TRBJ2-5; size: few; D: -; DNA: TGCGCCAGCAGCTTGGTGGGATTAAGGGAGACCCAGTACTTC; CDR3: CASSLVGLRETQYF
V: TRBV7-2; J: TRBJ2-7; size: few; D: -; DNA: TGTGCCAACAGCTTAGTTCAGGGTACCTACGAGCAGTACTTC; CDR3: CANSLVQGTYEQYF
V: TRBV27; J: TRBJ1-2; size: few; D: TRBD1; DNA: TGTGCCAGCAGTCAGACAGGGGACCCTAACTATGGCTACACCTTC; CDR3: CASSQTGDPNYGYTF
V: TRBV19; J: TRBJ2-1; size: few; D: -; DNA: TGTGCCAGTAGTATAGCCCTAGCGACCTATGAGCAGTTCTTC; CDR3: CASSIALATYEQFF
V: TRBV5-1; J: TRBJ2-6; size: few; D: -; DNA: TGCGCCAGCAGCGCCGTCCCCAGGGGACTTGATGGGGCCAACGTCCTGACTTTC; CDR3: CASSAVPRGLDGANVLTF
V: TRBV5-4; J: TRBJ2-5; size: few; D: TRBD2; DNA: TGTGCCAGCAGCTTGACAGCGGGAGAACACGAGACCCAGTACTTC; CDR3: CASSLTAGEHETQYF
V: TRBV3-1; J: TRBJ2-2; size: -; D: TRBD2; DNA: TGTGCCAGCAGTCCAGCGGGAGCGGACACCGGGGAGCTGTTTTTT; CDR3: CASSPAGADTGELFF
V: TRBV20-1; J: TRBJ2-1; size: few; D: TRBD2; DNA: TGCAGTGCTAGAGATCCCGAACTGGCTAGCGGGAGGAGGGCTCAACAGTTCTTC; CDR3: CSARDPELASGRRAQQFF
V: TRBV12-3/TRBV12-4; J: TRBJ2-1; size: few; D: -; DNA: TGTGCCAGCAGAGCTGACGTTAGCTCCTACAGTGAGCAGTTCTTC; CDR3: CASRADVSSYSEQFF
V: TRBV3-1; J: TRBJ1-5; size: -; D: -; DNA: TGTGCCAGCAGCATGAAGGGGGGGGGCAATCAGCCCCAGCATTTT; CDR3: CASSMKGGGNQPQHF
V: TRBV5-1; J: TRBJ2-5; size: -; D: -; DNA: TGCGCCAGCAGTATCTCCATCATCAAGCGAGAGACCCAGTACTTC; CDR3: CASSISIIKRETQYF
V: TRBV20-1; J: TRBJ2-1; size: few; D: -; DNA: TGCAGTGCTGCGAGCGGAGTCAGCTCCTACAATGAGCAGTTCTTC; CDR3: CSAASGVSSYNEQFF
V: TRBV2; J: TRBJ2-7; size: few; D: -; DNA: TGTGCCAGCAGTTCCGGGGGTGAGGAGCAGTACTTC; CDR3: CASSSGGEEQYF
V: TRBV15; J: TRBJ2-1; size: -; D: TRBD1; DNA: TGTGCCACCAGCAGAGTAGGGGGCGTGCATAATGAGCAGTTCTTC; CDR3: CATSRVGGVHNEQFF
V: TRBV4-1; J: TRBJ2-7; size: -; D: -; DNA: TGCGCCAGCAGCCAAGACGTTCGGACGGACGTCCGCTCCTACGAGCAGTACTTC; CDR3: CASSQDVRTDVRSYEQYF
V: TRBV20-1; J: TRBJ2-7; size: -; D: TRBD2; DNA: TGCAGTGCTAGAGATCCCCGACTAGCGGGGCTCTACGAGCAGTACTTC; CDR3: CSARDPRLAGLYEQYF
V: TRBV12-5; J: TRBJ2-2; size: few; D: -; DNA: TGTGCTAGTGGTTTGGTACAGGGACGAACCGGGGAGCTGTTTTTT; CDR3: CASGLVQGRTGELFF
V: TRBV7-2; J: TRBJ1-6; size: -; D: -; DNA: TGTGCCAGCAGCCTCAGCGACAGTCAACCCCTCCACTTT; CDR3: CASSLSDSQPLHF
V: TRBV10-3; J: TRBJ2-5; size: -; D: -; DNA: TGTGCCATCAGTCAGGGGCATTTTGTGGAGACCCAGTACTTC; CDR3: CAISQGHFVETQYF
V: TRBV7-2; J: TRBJ2-7; size: many; D: -; DNA: TGTGCCAGCAGCCCTGAACCGGGTCTAGCCTACGAGCAGTACTTC; CDR3: CASSPEPGLAYEQYF
V: TRBV2; J: TRBJ1-5; size: -; D: TRBD1; DNA: TGTGCCAGCGGTGTGTCAGGGGGTGGCAATCAGCCCCAGCATTTT; CDR3: CASGVSGGGNQPQHF
V: TRBV25-1; J: TRBJ2-1; size: -; D: TRBD1; DNA: TGTGCCAGCAGTGCCCGAATTTCTCCTGGGACAGGGAATAGCAATGAGCAGTTCTTC; CDR3: CASSARISPGTGNSNEQFF
V: TRBV6-5; J: TRBJ2-1; size: -; D: TRBD2; DNA: TGTGCCAGCAGTAAATCGGGACTAGTTAGGTATGAGCAGTTCTTC; CDR3: CASSKSGLVRYEQFF
V: TRBV7-2; J: TRBJ2-1; size: few; D: TRBD2; DNA: TGTGCCAGCAGTCGGACTAGCGGGAGGAGTGAGCAGTTCTTC; CDR3: CASSRTSGRSEQFF
V: TRBV29-1; J: TRBJ2-3; size: -; D: -; DNA: TGCAGCGTTGAGGGGATGTTCCCCCACACAGATACGCAGTATTTT; CDR3: CSVEGMFPHTDTQYF
V: TRBV18; J: TRBJ2-3; size: -; D: TRBD2; DNA: TGTGCCAGCTCACCTCGAGCGTCGGTTAGCGGGCCCTCAGATACGCAGTATTTT; CDR3: CASSPRASVSGPSDTQYF
V: TRBV3-1; J: TRBJ2-5; size: few; D: TRBD2; DNA: TGTGCCAGCAGCCAAGATAGACTAGCGGGAGTGAAGACCCAGTACTTC; CDR3: CASSQDRLAGVKTQYF
V: TRBV6-2/TRBV6-3; J: TRBJ2-5; size: -; D: TRBD2; DNA: TGTGCCAGCAGCCCTACTAGCGGGAGATCGGAGACCCAGTACTTC; CDR3: CASSPTSGRSETQYF
V: TRBV2; J: TRBJ2-3; size: few; D: TRBD1; DNA: TGTGCCAGCAGGGGTACGTCAGGGGGTGCGGATACGCAGTATTTT; CDR3: CASRGTSGGADTQYF
V: TRBV7-2; J: TRBJ1-4; size: few; D: -; DNA: TGTGCCAGCAGCTTAGACGGTTCTAAGGTCAGGGAGTTTGAAAAACTGTTTTTT; CDR3: CASSLDGSKVREFEKLFF
V: TRBV20-1; J: TRBJ1-4; size: -; D: TRBD1; DNA: TGCAGTGTTACCAGGGGGGCGACTAATGAAAAACTGTTTTTT; CDR3: CSVTRGATNEKLFF
V: TRBV4-3; J: TRBJ1-3; size: few; D: -; DNA: TGCGCCAGCAGCCAAGACAGGCCACCGCGTGACACCATATATTTT; CDR3: CASSQDRPPRDTIYF
V: TRBV7-2; J: TRBJ1-2; size: -; D: TRBD1; DNA: TGTGCCAGCAGCTTAGGTGCGGACAGGAGGCACTATGGCTACACCTTC; CDR3: CASSLGADRRHYGYTF
V: TRBV7-9; J: TRBJ2-7; size: -; D: TRBD2; DNA: TGTGCCAGCAGCTACCCGGGACTAGTAACCTCACCTTACGAGCAGTACTTC; CDR3: CASSYPGLVTSPYEQYF